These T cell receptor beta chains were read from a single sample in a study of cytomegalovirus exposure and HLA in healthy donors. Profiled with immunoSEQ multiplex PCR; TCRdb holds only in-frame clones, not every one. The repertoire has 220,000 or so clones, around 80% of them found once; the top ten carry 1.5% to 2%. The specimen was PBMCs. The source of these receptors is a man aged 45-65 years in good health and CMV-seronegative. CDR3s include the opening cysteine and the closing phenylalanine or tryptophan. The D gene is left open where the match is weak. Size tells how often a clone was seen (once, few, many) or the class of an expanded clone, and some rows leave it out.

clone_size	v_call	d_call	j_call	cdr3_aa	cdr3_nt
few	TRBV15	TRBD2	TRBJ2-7	CATSRGEAGGSSYEQYF	TGTGCCACCAGCAGAGGGGAAGCCGGCGGGAGCTCCTACGAGCAGTACTTC
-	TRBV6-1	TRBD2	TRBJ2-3	CASTGLAGLTDTQYF	TGCGCCAGCACCGGACTAGCGGGGCTCACAGATACGCAGTATTTT
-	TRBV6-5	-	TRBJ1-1	CASSFLGGTEAFF	TGTGCCAGCAGTTTTCTGGGGGGCACTGAAGCTTTCTTT
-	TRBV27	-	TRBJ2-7	CASSFLISGNSYEQYF	TGTGCCAGCAGTTTCCTCATTAGCGGAAATTCTTACGAGCAGTACTTC
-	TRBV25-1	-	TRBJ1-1	CASSEAVTVTTEAFF	TGTGCCAGCAGTGAAGCGGTGACAGTGACCACTGAAGCTTTCTTT
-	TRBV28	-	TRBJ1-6	CASISRVGSPLHF	TGTGCCAGCATAAGTCGGGTCGGGTCACCCCTCCACTTT
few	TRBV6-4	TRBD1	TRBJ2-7	CASSEMTGGQYEQYF	TGTGCCAGCAGTGAGATGACAGGGGGACAATACGAGCAGTACTTC
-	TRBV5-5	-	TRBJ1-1	CASSSVGAANTEAFF	TGTGCCAGCAGTTCCGTAGGGGCGGCTAACACTGAAGCTTTCTTT
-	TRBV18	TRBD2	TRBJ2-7	CASSLGTSGNANPYEQYF	TGTGCCAGCTCACTCGGGACTAGCGGGAACGCGAATCCTTACGAGCAGTACTTC
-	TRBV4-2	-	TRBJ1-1	CASSQDLRVDPEAFF	TGTGCCAGCAGCCAAGATCTCAGGGTAGACCCTGAAGCTTTCTTT
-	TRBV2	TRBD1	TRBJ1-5	CASSVGAGGAAGQPQHF	TGTGCCAGCAGTGTTGGGGCAGGGGGCGCAGCGGGTCAGCCCCAGCATTTT
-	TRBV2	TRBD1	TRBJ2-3	CASRTLLTGKEADTQYF	TGTGCCAGCAGGACCCTTTTGACAGGGAAGGAGGCAGATACGCAGTATTTT
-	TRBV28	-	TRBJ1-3	CASSSHVLASGNTIYF	TGTGCCAGCAGTTCGCACGTATTGGCCTCTGGAAACACCATATATTTT
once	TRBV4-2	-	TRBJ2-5	CASSRGEETQYF	TGTGCCAGCAGCCGAGGAGAAGAGACCCAGTACTTC
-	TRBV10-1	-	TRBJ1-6	CASSPDRNSPLHF	TGCGCCAGCAGCCCTGACAGAAATTCACCCCTCCACTTT
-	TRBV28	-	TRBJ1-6	CASKRADNNSPLHF	TGTGCCAGCAAGCGGGCAGACAATAATTCACCCCTCCACTTT
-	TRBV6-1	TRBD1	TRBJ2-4	CASSGDRLNIQYF	TGTGCCAGCAGCGGGGACAGACTAAACATTCAGTACTTC
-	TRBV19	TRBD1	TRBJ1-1	CASSMGQGTTEAFF	TGTGCCAGTAGTATGGGACAGGGAACAACTGAAGCTTTCTTT
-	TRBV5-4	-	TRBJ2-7	CASSSGYEQYF	TGTGCCAGCAGCTCCGGCTACGAGCAGTACTTC
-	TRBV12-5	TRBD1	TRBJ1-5	CASGPPHGQGVAQPQHF	TGTGCTAGTGGTCCCCCTCATGGACAGGGGGTCGCTCAGCCCCAGCATTTT
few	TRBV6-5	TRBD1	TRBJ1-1	CASRGGDRGATFF	TGTGCCAGCAGAGGGGGAGACAGGGGGGCTACTTTCTTT
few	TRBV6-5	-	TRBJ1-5	CASREGADNQPQHF	TGTGCCAGCAGGGAGGGCGCCGACAATCAGCCCCAGCATTTT
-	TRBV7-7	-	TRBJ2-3	CASSPGGTDTQYF	TGTGCCAGCAGCCCAGGGGGCACAGATACGCAGTATTTT
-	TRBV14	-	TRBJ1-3	CASSRTWASGNTIYF	TGTGCCAGCAGCCGCACCTGGGCCTCTGGAAACACCATATATTTT
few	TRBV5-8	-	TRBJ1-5	CASTRAGAGQPQHF	TGTGCCAGCACCCGGGCGGGGGCGGGACAGCCCCAGCATTTT
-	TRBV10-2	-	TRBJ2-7	CASSEYAGARLEQYF	TGCGCCAGCAGTGAGTACGCAGGGGCCCGTCTCGAGCAGTACTTC
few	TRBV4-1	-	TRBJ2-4	CASSHRTEAKNIQYF	TGCGCCAGCAGCCATAGGACAGAAGCCAAAAACATTCAGTACTTC
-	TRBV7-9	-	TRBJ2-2	CASSNWLKGTGELFF	TGTGCCAGCAGTAATTGGTTAAAGGGGACCGGGGAGCTGTTTTTT
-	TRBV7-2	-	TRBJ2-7	CASSARAGQGHEQYF	TGTGCCAGCAGCGCCCGTGCGGGGCAAGGCCACGAGCAGTACTTC
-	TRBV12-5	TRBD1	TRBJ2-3	CASGPGTGGLSDTQYF	TGTGCTAGTGGGCCCGGGACAGGGGGCTTGTCAGATACGCAGTATTTT
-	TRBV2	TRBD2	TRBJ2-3	CASRASGRAGRDTQYF	TGTGCCAGCAGGGCTAGCGGGAGGGCCGGGAGAGATACGCAGTATTTT
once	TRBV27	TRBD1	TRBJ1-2	CASSTDRVYGYTF	TGTGCCAGCAGTACCGACAGGGTCTATGGCTACACCTTC
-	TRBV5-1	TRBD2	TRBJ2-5	CASSAGLAGQYQETQYF	TGCGCCAGCAGCGCGGGACTAGCGGGACAGTACCAAGAGACCCAGTACTTC
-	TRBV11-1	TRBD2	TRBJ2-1	CASSSRTSGRVDEQFF	TGTGCCAGCAGCTCTCGGACTAGCGGGAGGGTGGATGAGCAGTTCTTC
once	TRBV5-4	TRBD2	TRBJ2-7	CASSRELAISYEQYF	TGTGCCAGCAGCCGCGAACTAGCGATTTCCTACGAGCAGTACTTC
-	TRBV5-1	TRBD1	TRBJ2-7	CASSPTGTGGASEQYF	TGCGCCAGCAGCCCAACTGGGACAGGGGGCGCGTCCGAGCAGTACTTC
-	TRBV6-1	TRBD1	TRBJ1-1	CASSNDRANTEAFF	TGTGCCAGCAGCAATGACAGGGCGAACACTGAAGCTTTCTTT
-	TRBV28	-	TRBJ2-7	CASIESPGKASYEQYF	TGTGCCAGCATAGAATCCCCAGGGAAGGCTTCCTACGAGCAGTACTTC
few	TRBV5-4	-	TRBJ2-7	CASSWAVGSSYEQYF	TGTGCCAGCAGTTGGGCGGTGGGGAGCTCCTACGAGCAGTACTTC
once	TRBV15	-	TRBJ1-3	CATSRPQGSGNTIYF	TGTGCCACCAGCAGACCCCAGGGCTCTGGAAACACCATATATTTT
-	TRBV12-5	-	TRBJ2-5	CASGLSLSGQETQYF	TGTGCTAGTGGTTTGTCACTTTCTGGTCAAGAGACCCAGTACTTC
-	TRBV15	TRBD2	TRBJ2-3	CATSTGTSGHSTDTQYF	TGTGCCACCAGCACCGGGACTAGCGGTCATAGCACAGATACGCAGTATTTT
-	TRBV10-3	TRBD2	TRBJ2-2	CAISRVGSGITNTGELFF	TGTGCCATCAGCCGAGTCGGTAGCGGGATAACGAACACCGGGGAGCTGTTTTTT
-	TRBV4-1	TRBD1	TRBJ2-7	CASSTRQGGDEQYF	TGCGCCAGCAGCACCCGACAGGGGGGGGACGAGCAGTACTTC
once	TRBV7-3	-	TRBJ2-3	CASSFTGGDEDTQYF	TGTGCCAGCAGCTTCACCGGGGGAGATGAAGATACGCAGTATTTT
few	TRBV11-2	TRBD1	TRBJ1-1	CASSRGLNTEAFF	TGTGCCAGCTCTAGGGGGCTGAACACTGAAGCTTTCTTT
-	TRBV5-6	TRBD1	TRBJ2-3	CASSLGRRTGYTDTQYF	TGTGCCAGCAGCTTGGGGAGGAGGACAGGGTACACAGATACGCAGTATTTT
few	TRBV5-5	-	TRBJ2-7	CASSLPGDYEQYF	TGTGCCAGCAGCCTCCCGGGAGACTACGAGCAGTACTTC
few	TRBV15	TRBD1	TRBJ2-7	CATSRGGEGANYEQYF	TGTGCCACCAGCAGAGGGGGAGAGGGGGCCAACTACGAGCAGTACTTC
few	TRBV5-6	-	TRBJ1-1	CASSHGGGTEAFF	TGTGCCAGCAGCCATGGAGGAGGGACTGAAGCTTTCTTT
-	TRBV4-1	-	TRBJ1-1	CASSHPGGGAFF	TGCGCCAGCAGCCACCCCGGCGGGGGAGCTTTCTTT
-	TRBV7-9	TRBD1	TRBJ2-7	CASSQRQGAPYFHEQYF	TGTGCCAGCAGCCAGCGACAGGGGGCACCCTATTTCCACGAGCAGTACTTC